These 27 T cell receptor beta chains were sequenced from one sample in a study of metastatic and nonmetastatic thyroid tumors. MiXCR was used by TCRdb to re-call the PCR reads. The table records about 85,000 clones, roughly 8.6% of them present only once. Patients were all untreated before their thyroid surgery. Sequenced: blood. All receptors come from a female donor with papillary thyroid cancer or a benign thyroid nodule (not recorded which). Some clones in this sample may be carry-over from other donors' samples.

This clone has ten or more counts. The V and J genes are TRBV7-9 and TRBJ2-7; 7 positions match TRBD1. This CDR3 region has 14 residues. V shed 2 bases, J shed 6 bases, and the junction held 7 bases outside the gene matches. Germline V lookup: CDR1 SEHNR, CDR2 FQNEAQ (reference sequence). CDR3 sequence reads: CASSLRQGFGEQYF. In DNA, the CDR3 is TGTGCCAGCAGCTTAAGACAGGGATTCGGCGAGCAGTACTTC.

This clone was seen at least ten times. The rearrangement joins TRBV5-4 to TRBJ2-3, with 8 bases that match TRBD2. Germline CDR1 SGHNT, CDR2 YYREEE (reference sequence). The V segment lost 4 bases and the J segment 3 bases; nucleotides outside the gene matches: 10. This CDR3 region has 16 residues. The CDR3 sequence: CASSEPGGAGTDTQYF. CDR3 sequence (DNA): TGTGCCAGCAGCGAGCCGGGGGGGGCAGGTACAGATACGCAGTATTTT.

The V and J genes are TRBV9 and TRBJ1-5; TRBD1 aligns across 7 bases. CDR3 size: 15 residues. CDR1 is SGDLS and CDR2 is YYNGEE in the germline V gene. Trimming cost V 0 bases and J 5 bases; bases outside gene matches: 5. The CDR3 loop reads CASSVGATGDQPQHF. The CDR3 DNA is TGTGCCAGCAGCGTAGGGGCTACAGGGGATCAGCCCCAGCATTTT.

Many counts were recorded for this clone. This chain joins TRBV9 and TRBJ2-2; D is tentatively TRBD1 or TRBD2 (5 bases each). Germline CDR1 and CDR2: SGDLS and YYNGEE. CDR3 size: 15 residues. V gave up 4 bases and J gave up 6 bases, with 16 bases separating them. The DNA of the CDR3 is TGTGCCAGCAGCCCAAACCTTCGGGGACCCGGGGAGCTGTTTTTT. Amino acid sequence: CASSPNLRGPGELFF.

This clone was counted ten times or more. V and J are TRBV12-3 or TRBV12-4 and TRBJ1-5, with TRBD1 matching 8 bases. V lost 6 bases and J lost 5; bases outside the gene matches: 6. The CDR3 length is 14 residues. The CDR3 here is CASRRTGWDQPQHF. The CDR3 DNA follows: TGTGCCAGCAGACGGACAGGGTGGGATCAGCCCCAGCATTTT.

This clone was recorded at least ten times. This chain uses TRBV27 with TRBJ2-7; D may be TRBD2 (5 bases). Germline CDR1 is MNHEY and CDR2 is SMNVEV (reference sequence). V was shortened by 8 bases and J by 3 bases, with 17 bases between the two germline ends. The CDR3 is 14 amino acids. For the CDR3, the DNA is TGTGCCAGCCAGCGGCAGGAGAAGAACTACGAGCAGTACTTC. Translated: CASQRQEKNYEQYF.

In its sample, this clone was seen many times. This chain connects TRBV7-2 to TRBJ2-2, with D perhaps matching TRBD2 (6 bases). Trimming shortened V by 9 bases and J by 8 bases, and 13 bases separated the two germline ends. The V gene's germline CDR1 is SGHTA and CDR2 FQGNSA. This CDR3 has 12 residues. CDR3 loop: CASKGLTGELFF. CDR3 coding DNA: TGTGCCAGTAAGGGACTCACTGGGGAGCTGTTTTTT.

Details on this clone: A much larger clone is a single base away; this may be a read error. This chain connects TRBV6-1 to TRBJ2-1, with 11 bases lining up with TRBD1. Germline values: CDR1 MNHNS, CDR2 SASEGT. Unmatched junction bases numbered 5, after V lost 4 bases and J lost 9 bases. The CDR3 extends over 14 amino acids. CDR3 protein: CASSGTGTGGEQFF. The CDR3 bases are TGTGCCAGCAGTGGAACCGGGACAGGGGGTGAGCAGTTCTTC.

To note about this clone: A much larger clone sits a single nucleotide away, making a read error possible. This specimen includes other DNA sequences encoding the same CDR3. The V gene is TRBV24-1, the J gene TRBJ2-5; D unresolved. V was trimmed by 3 bases and J by 4 bases, leaving 14 bases between them. The germline gives CDR1 KGHDR, CDR2 SFDVKD. The CDR3 spans 15 residues. CDR3 residues: CATSDRRDTRETQYF. CDR3 DNA: TGTGCCACCAGTGATCGACGTGACACCCGAGAGACCCAGTACTTC.

In its sample, this clone is medium-sized. The chain combines TRBV27 with TRBJ1-1, with D perhaps matching TRBD1 (5 bases). Looked up from germline, CDR1 is MNHEY and CDR2 is SMNVEV (reference sequence). The CDR3 consists of 16 residues. The V end lost 5 bases, the J end lost 3 bases, and 19 bases lay between the germline ends. Here the CDR3 reads CASSPGGTGSYTEAFF. DNA of the CDR3: TGTGCCAGCAGTCCCGGGGGGACGGGATCGTACACTGAAGCTTTCTTT.

At least ten counts were recorded for this clone. This chain links TRBV2 with TRBJ2-3; TRBD1 matches at 9 bases. Germline assignment: CDR1 SNHLY and CDR2 FYNNEI. J was trimmed by 6 bases and V by 6 bases; bases with no gene match: 10. The CDR3 loop spans 15 amino acids. CDR3 sequence: CASRTYRGRGDTQYF. DNA of the CDR3: TGTGCCAGCAGGACATACAGGGGGCGCGGGGATACGCAGTATTTT. Combining the CDR3 with reference TRBV2 and TRBJ2-3 gives the whole variable domain EPEVTQTPSHQVTQMGQEVILRCVPISNHLYFYWYRQILGQKVEFLVSFYNNEISEKSEIFDDQFSVERPDGSNFTLKIRSTKLEDSAMYFCASRTYRGRGDTQYFGPGTRLTVL.

This clone was seen a handful of times. The chain uses TRBV20-1 and TRBJ2-7; 8 bases match TRBD2. Germline V gives CDR1 DFQATT, CDR2 SNEGSKA (reference sequence). The V segment lost 0 bases and the J segment 0 bases; nucleotides outside the gene matches: 7. The CDR3 contains 16 residues. The CDR3 is CSARDPAGGYSYEQYF. DNA for the CDR3: TGCAGTGCTAGAGATCCGGCGGGGGGCTACTCCTACGAGCAGTACTTC.

By proportion, this clone is medium-sized. Other DNA variants within this sample encode the same CDR3. The chain is built from TRBV6-4 and TRBJ2-3; 11 nucleotides align to TRBD2. Per germline, CDR1 MRHNA and CDR2 SNTAGT. The CDR3 totals 16 residues. V dropped 0 bases and J dropped 2; count of bases not matched to a gene: 1. Here the CDR3 reads CASSDSSGGATDTQYF. The CDR3, as DNA: TGTGCCAGCAGTGACTCTAGCGGGGGGGCCACAGATACGCAGTATTTT.

At least ten counts were recorded for this clone. V and J are TRBV28 and TRBJ2-6; D remains unclear. Germline V lookup: CDR1 MDHEN, CDR2 SYDVKM. The CDR3 runs 16 residues. V was clipped by 3 bases and J by 1 base, with 10 bases between them. This CDR3 reads CASSFLGNSGANVLTF. CDR3 sequence (DNA): TGTGCCAGCAGTTTCCTGGGAAATTCTGGGGCCAACGTCCTGACTTTC. The entire variable domain, with the rest obtained from reference TRBV28 and TRBJ2-6, is as follows: DVKVTQSSRYLVKRTGEKVFLECVQDMDHENMFWYRQDPGLGLRLIYFSYDVKMKEKGDIPEGYSVSREKKERFSLILESASTNQTSMYLCASSFLGNSGANVLTFGAGSRLTVL.

This clone showed up many times. The V call is TRBV11-3, the J call TRBJ2-1, with D perhaps assigned TRBD1 or TRBD2 (6 bases each). CDR1 and CDR2 from the germline V gene are SGHNT and YENEEA. This CDR3 contains 13 residues. Trimming cost V 5 bases and J 4 bases, with 9 bases left between them. The CDR3 spells CASSRGTYNEQFF. The CDR3 bases are TGTGCCAGCAGCCGCGGGACATACAATGAGCAGTTCTTC. The variable domain in full, completed from reference TRBV11-3 and TRBJ2-1, reads EAGVVQSPRYKIIEKKQPVAFWCNPISGHNTLYWYLQNLGQGPELLIRYENEEAVDDSQLPKDRFSAERLKGVDSTLKIQPAELGDSAVYLCASSRGTYNEQFFGPGTRLTVL.

This clone was detected many times. The CDR3 loop reads CASSLQGVNTEAFF. CDR3 bases: TGTGCCAGCAGCTTGCAGGGAGTGAACACTGAAGCTTTCTTT. The V call is TRBV5-5, the J call TRBJ1-1; a possible D gene is TRBD1 (5 bases). Trimming shortened V by 1 base and J by 0 bases, and 7 bases separated the two germline ends. The CDR3 has 14 residues. The germline V gene encodes CDR1 SGHKS and CDR2 YYEKEE (reference sequence).

This clone was picked up many times. V and J are TRBV19 and TRBJ2-3; 11 nucleotides line up with TRBD2. The CDR3 covers 16 residues. J gave up 3 bases and V 4 bases, and 6 bases lay outside the gene matches. Germline values: CDR1 LNHDA, CDR2 SQIVND (reference sequence). CDR3 region: CASSKLAGGSTDTQYF. Here the CDR3 DNA reads TGTGCCAGTAGTAAGCTAGCGGGGGGCTCTACAGATACGCAGTATTTT. Looking up the rest from reference TRBV19 and TRBJ2-3 gives the full variable domain: DGGITQSPKYLFRKEGQNVTLSCEQNLNHDAMYWYRQDPGQGLRLIYYSQIVNDFQKGDIAEGYSVSREKKESFPLTVTSAQKNPTAFYLCASSKLAGGSTDTQYFGPGTRLTVL.

V gene TRBV6-5 combines with J gene TRBJ2-3; possibly TRBD2 for D (7 bases). The CDR3 has 18 residues. Germline V CDR1 and CDR2: MNHEY, SVGAGI. V was clipped by 1 base and J by 3 bases, with 20 bases between them. CDR3 bases: TGTGCCAGCAGTTACTATGGGCGGGGGCTTTCTATGACAGATACGCAGTATTTT. Its translation is CASSYYGRGLSMTDTQYF.

This clone has ten or more counts. V is TRBV4-2 and J is TRBJ1-2, with D perhaps TRBD1 (5 bases). Trimming removed 5 bases from V and 3 bases from J, with 16 bases in between. CDR1 and CDR2 (germline): LGHNA, YNFKEQ. This CDR3 spans 15 amino acids. CDR3 sequence (DNA): TGTGCCAGCAGCTCACCCTCCCAGGGTTACTATGGCTACACCTTC. Encoded protein: CASSSPSQGYYGYTF.

V gene TRBV6-1 combines with J gene TRBJ2-1; no reliable D call. This CDR3 has 12 residues. Trimming left V 9 bases short and J 8 bases short, with 14 bases between. Germline V gene sequence: CDR1 MNHNS, CDR2 SASEGT. The CDR3 DNA reads TGTGCCAGTAGAAAACTGGCCGATGAGCAGTTCTTC. Residues: CASRKLADEQFF.

Only a few counts were recorded for this clone. This chain joins TRBV9 and TRBJ2-5; 10 bases are a match to TRBD2. This CDR3 is 17 amino acids long. Trimming cost V 0 bases and J 7 bases; bases outside gene matches: 12. CDR1 SGDLS and CDR2 YYNGEE come from the germline V gene. This CDR3 reads CASSVGMRSGGAPTQYF. Written as DNA, the CDR3 is TGTGCCAGCAGCGTAGGGATGAGGAGCGGGGGGGCGCCGACCCAGTACTTC.

About this clone itself: This sequence may be a read error, since a much larger clone differs from it by one base. The chain uses TRBV25-1 and TRBJ1-2; D unclear. There are 12 residues in the CDR3. Trimming cost V 0 bases and J 10 bases, with 9 bases left between them. Germline V lookup: CDR1 MGHDK, CDR2 SYGVNS. The CDR3 DNA reads TGTGCCAGCAGTGAATACGGGTCTGTCTACACCTTC. This translates into CASSEYGSVYTF.

This clone was observed many times. The chain uses TRBV20-1 and TRBJ1-3; weak D call: TRBD1 (6 bases). The ends were cut back, 0 bases at V and 4 bases at J, with 19 bases in the middle. Germline CDR1 reads DFQATT; CDR2 reads SNEGSKA (reference sequence). The CDR3 length is 17 residues. The CDR3 here is CSARELGQGLGGNTIYF. The CDR3 DNA follows: TGCAGTGCTAGAGAGTTGGGGCAGGGGTTGGGAGGAAACACCATATATTTT.

This clone appeared many times. V gene TRBV20-1 combines with J gene TRBJ2-2, with 7 bases aligning to TRBD1. The CDR3 covers 14 residues. Germline V gene sequence: CDR1 DFQATT, CDR2 SNEGSKA (reference sequence). Trimming cost V 3 bases and J 4 bases; bases outside gene matches: 5. CDR3 in amino acids: CSASRQGGTGELFF. As DNA, the CDR3 is TGCAGTGCTAGCCGACAGGGCGGCACCGGGGAGCTGTTTTTT.

This clone was seen a handful of times. V gene TRBV6-5 combines with J gene TRBJ1-2; D call uncertain. There are 12 residues in the CDR3. CDR1 is MNHEY, CDR2 SVGAGI, per germline. Between the trimmed V and J ends, which lost 7 bases and 8 bases, there was a span of 14 bases. CDR3 in amino acids: CASMRPAGGYTF. The CDR3 DNA reads as TGTGCCAGCATGAGACCCGCGGGGGGCTACACCTTC.

This clone has a count of ten or more. The rearrangement links TRBV18 to TRBJ2-7, with 9 bases that match TRBD1. The CDR3 totals 13 residues. Trimming removed 4 bases from V and 2 bases from J; junction bases left unmatched: 0. Germline-derived CDR1 and CDR2 are KGHSH and LQKENI. The CDR3 is CASSRQGAYEQYF. In nucleotides, the CDR3 is TGTGCCAGCTCACGACAGGGGGCCTACGAGCAGTACTTC.

V gene TRBV6-1 combines with J gene TRBJ1-4, with D perhaps TRBD1 (6 bases). V was trimmed by 2 bases and J by 8 bases, leaving 15 bases between them. Germline CDR1 reads MNHNS; CDR2 reads SASEGT. This CDR3 is 15 amino acids long. CDR3 protein: CASSESVSDREKLFF. Written as DNA, the CDR3 is TGTGCCAGCAGTGAAAGTGTATCGGACAGAGAAAAACTGTTTTTT.